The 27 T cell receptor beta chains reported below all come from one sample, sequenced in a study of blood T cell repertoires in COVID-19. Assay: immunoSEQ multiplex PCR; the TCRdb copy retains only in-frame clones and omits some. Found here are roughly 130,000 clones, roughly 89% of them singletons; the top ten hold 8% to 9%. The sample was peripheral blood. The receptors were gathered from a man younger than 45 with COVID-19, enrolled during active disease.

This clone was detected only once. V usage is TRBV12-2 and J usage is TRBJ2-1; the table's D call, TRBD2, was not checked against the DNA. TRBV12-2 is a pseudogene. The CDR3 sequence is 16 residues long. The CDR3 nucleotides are TGTGCAAGTCGCTTAGCCACGACTAGCGGGGTTGATGAGCAGTTCTTC. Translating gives CASRLATTSGVDEQFF.

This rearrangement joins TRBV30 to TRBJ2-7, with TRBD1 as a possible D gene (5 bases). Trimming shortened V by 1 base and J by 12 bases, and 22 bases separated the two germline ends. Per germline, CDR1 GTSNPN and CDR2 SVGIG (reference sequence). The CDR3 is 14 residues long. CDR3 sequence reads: CAWSARTLNRNWYF. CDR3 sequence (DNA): TGTGCCTGGAGTGCCAGAACCCTAAACAGGAATTGGTACTTC.

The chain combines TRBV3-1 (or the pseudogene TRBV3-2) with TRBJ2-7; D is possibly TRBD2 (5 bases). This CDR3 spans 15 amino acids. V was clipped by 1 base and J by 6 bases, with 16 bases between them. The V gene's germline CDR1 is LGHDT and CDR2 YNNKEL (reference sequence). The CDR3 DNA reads TGTGCCAGCAGCCAAGCGGTAGACTTCGCGGGCGAGCAGTACTTC. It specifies CASSQAVDFAGEQYF.

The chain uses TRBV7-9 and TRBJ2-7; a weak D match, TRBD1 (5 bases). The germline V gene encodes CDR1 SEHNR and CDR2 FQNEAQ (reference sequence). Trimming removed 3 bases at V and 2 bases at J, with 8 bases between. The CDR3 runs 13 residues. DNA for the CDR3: TGTGCCAGCAGCTTCCGACAGACCTACGAGCAGTACTTC. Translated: CASSFRQTYEQYF.

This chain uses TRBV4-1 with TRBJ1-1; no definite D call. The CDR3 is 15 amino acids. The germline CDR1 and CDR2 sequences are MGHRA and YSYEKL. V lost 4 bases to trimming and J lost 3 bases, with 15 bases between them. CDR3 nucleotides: TGCGCCAGCAGCCCCGAGGGTCGGATGGACACTGAAGCTTTCTTT. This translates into CASSPEGRMDTEAFF.

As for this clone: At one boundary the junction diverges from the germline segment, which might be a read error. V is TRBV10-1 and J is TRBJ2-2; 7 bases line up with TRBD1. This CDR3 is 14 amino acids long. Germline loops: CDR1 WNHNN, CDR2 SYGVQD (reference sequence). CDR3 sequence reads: CASPTGTEHRGAVF. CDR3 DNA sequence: TGCGCCAGTCCGACCGGGACAGAACACCGGGGAGCTGTTTTT.

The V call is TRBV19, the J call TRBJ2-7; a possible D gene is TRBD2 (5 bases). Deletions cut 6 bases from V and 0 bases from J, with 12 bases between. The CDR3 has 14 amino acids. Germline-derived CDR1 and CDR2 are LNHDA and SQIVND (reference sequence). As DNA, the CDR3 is TGTGCCAGTAGCCGAACGGGGAGCTCCTACGAGCAGTACTTC. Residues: CASSRTGSSYEQYF.

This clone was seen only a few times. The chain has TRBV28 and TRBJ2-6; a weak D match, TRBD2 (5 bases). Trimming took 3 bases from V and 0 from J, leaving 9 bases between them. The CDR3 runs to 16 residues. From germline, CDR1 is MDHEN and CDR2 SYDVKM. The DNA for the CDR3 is TGTGCCAGCAGTTTTTACGGGGACTCTGGGGCCAACGTCCTGACTTTC. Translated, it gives CASSFYGDSGANVLTF.

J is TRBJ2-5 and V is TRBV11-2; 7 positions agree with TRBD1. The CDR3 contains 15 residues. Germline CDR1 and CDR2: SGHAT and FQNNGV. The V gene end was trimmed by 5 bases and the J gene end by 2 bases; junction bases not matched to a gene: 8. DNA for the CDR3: TGTGCCAGCAGCCGAACAGGGGAAAAACAAGAGACCCAGTACTTC. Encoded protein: CASSRTGEKQETQYF.

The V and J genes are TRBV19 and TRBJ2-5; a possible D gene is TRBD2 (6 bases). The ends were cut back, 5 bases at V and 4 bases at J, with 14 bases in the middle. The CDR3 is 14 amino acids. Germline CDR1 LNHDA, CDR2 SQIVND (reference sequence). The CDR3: CASSLLAPSETQYF. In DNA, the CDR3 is TGTGCCAGTAGTCTACTAGCTCCGTCAGAGACCCAGTACTTC.

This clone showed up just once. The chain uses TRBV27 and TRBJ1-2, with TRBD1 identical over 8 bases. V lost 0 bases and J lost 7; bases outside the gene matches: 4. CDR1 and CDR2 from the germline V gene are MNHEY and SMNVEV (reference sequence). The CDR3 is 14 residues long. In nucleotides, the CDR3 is TGTGCCAGCAGTTTATCGACAGGGGCGAGTGGCTACACCTTC. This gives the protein CASSLSTGASGYTF.

The CDR3 here is CASSLAHRGPGETQYF. As DNA, the CDR3 is TGTGCCAGCAGCTTAGCCCACAGGGGTCCAGGCGAGACCCAGTACTTC. V usage is TRBV7-2 and J usage is TRBJ2-5; 7 bases line up with TRBD1. The germline CDR1 and CDR2 sequences are SGHTA and FQGNSA. Trimming took 0 bases from V and 5 from J; bases not matched to a gene: 9. This CDR3 has 16 amino acids.

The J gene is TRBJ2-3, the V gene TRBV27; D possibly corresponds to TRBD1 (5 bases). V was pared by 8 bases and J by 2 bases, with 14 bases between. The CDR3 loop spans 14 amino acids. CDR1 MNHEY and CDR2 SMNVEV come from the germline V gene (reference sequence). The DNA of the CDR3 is TGTGCCAGCGGTTACAGGAGACCCACAGATACGCAGTATTTT. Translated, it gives CASGYRRPTDTQYF.

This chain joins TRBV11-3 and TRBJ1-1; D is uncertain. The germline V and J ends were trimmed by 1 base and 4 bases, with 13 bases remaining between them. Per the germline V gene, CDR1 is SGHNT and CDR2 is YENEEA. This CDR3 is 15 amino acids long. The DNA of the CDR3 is TGTGCCAGCAGCTTAGGCGGAGGGTTATCCACTGAAGCTTTCTTT. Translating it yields CASSLGGGLSTEAFF.

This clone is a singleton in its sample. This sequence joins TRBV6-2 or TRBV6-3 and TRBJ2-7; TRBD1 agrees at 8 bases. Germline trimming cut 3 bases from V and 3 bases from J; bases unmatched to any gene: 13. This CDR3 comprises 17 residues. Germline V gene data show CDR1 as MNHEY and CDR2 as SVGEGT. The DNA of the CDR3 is TGTGCCAGCAGTTATTACCCTGGACAGGGAATTTACTACGAGCAGTACTTC. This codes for CASSYYPGQGIYYEQYF.

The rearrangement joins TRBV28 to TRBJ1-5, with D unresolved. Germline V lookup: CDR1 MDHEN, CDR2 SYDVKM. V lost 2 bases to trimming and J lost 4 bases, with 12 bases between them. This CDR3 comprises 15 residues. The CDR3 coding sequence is TGTGCCAGCAGTTTAATGGGAGCAAAAAATCAGCCCCAGCATTTT. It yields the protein CASSLMGAKNQPQHF.

DNA of the CDR3: TGCAGCGCAAAGACTCCGGGACAGGGGTACAATGAGCAGTTCTTC. Translating gives CSAKTPGQGYNEQFF. The chain recombines TRBV29-1 with TRBJ2-1; 10 nucleotides align to TRBD1. The germline gives CDR1 SQVTM, CDR2 ANQGSEA. The CDR3 is 15 amino acids. The junction had 10 bases not matched to a gene; V was cut back by 7 bases and J by 4 bases.

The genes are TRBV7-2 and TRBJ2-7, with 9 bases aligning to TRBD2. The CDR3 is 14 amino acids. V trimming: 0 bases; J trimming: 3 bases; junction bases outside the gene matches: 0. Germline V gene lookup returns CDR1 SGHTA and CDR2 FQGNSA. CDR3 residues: CASSLAAGGYEQYF. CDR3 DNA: TGTGCCAGCAGCTTAGCAGCGGGGGGCTACGAGCAGTACTTC.

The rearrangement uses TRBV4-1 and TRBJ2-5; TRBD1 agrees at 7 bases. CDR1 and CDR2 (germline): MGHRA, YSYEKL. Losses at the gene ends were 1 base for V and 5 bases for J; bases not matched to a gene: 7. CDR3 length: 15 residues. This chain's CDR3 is CASSQGRQGSETQYF. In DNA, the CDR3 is TGCGCCAGCAGCCAAGGGCGACAGGGATCCGAGACCCAGTACTTC.

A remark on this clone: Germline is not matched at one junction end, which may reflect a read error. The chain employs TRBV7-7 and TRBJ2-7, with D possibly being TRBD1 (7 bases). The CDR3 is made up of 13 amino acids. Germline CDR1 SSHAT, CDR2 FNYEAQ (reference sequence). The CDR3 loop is CASSPNRGGEQYF. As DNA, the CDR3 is TGTGCTAGCAGCCCGAACAGGGGAGGCGAGCAGTACTTC.

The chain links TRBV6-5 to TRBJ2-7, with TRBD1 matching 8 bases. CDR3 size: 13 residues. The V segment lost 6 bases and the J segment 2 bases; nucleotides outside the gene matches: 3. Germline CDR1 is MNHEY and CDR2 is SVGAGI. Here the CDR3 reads CASSQGQAYEQYF. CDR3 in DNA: TGTGCCAGCAGCCAGGGACAGGCCTACGAGCAGTACTTC.

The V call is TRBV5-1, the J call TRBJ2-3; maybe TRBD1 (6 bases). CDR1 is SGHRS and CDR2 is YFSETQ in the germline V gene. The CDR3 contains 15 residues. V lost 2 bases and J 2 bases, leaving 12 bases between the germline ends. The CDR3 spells CASSLTQGHTDTQYF. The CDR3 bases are TGCGCCAGCAGCTTAACACAGGGCCACACAGATACGCAGTATTTT.

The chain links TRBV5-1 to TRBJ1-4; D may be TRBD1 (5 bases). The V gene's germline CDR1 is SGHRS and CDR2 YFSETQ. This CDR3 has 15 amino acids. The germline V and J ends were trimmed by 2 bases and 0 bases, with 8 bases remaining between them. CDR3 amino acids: CASSFGGATNEKLFF. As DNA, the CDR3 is TGCGCCAGCAGCTTCGGGGGGGCAACTAATGAAAAACTGTTTTTT.

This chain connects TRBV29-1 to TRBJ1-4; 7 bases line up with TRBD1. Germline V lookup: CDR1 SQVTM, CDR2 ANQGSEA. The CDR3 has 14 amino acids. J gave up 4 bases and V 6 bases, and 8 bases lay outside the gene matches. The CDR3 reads CSVGRQGINEKLFF. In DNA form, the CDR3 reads TGCAGCGTGGGGAGACAGGGAATTAATGAAAAACTGTTTTTT.

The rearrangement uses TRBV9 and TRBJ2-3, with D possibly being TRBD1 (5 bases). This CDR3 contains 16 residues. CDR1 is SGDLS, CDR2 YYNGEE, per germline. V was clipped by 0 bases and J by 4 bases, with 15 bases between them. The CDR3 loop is CASSVGGRVGADTQYF. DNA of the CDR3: TGTGCCAGCAGCGTAGGCGGCAGGGTAGGGGCAGATACGCAGTATTTT.

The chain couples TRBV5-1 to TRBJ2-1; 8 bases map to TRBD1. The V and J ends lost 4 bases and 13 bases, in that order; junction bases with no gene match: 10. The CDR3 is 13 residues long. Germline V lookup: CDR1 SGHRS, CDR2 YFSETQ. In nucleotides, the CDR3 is TGCGCCAGCAGCACGTTTCAGGGGGCGGACCAGTTCTTC. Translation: CASSTFQGADQFF.

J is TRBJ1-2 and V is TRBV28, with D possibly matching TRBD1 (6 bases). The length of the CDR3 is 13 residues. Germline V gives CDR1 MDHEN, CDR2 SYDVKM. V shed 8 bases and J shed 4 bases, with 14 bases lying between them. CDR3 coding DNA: TGTGCCAGCTTTTTGCAGGGGAGCTATGGCTACACCTTC. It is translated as CASFLQGSYGYTF.